Following are 30 T cell receptor beta chains from one sample sequenced in a study of T cell changes during pregnancy in multiple sclerosis. The method was immunoSEQ multiplex PCR; TCRdb's version includes in-frame clones alone and lacks a portion of them. The table records roughly 50,000 clones, approximately 92% of them present only once. The source material was CD8+ T cells from peripheral blood mononuclear cells, sampled in the second trimester of pregnancy. The origin of the receptors is a female donor with multiple sclerosis, enrolled in a pregnancy study.

The J gene is TRBJ2-1, the V gene TRBV11-2, with a weak D call TRBD1 (6 bases). There are 11 residues in the CDR3. CDR1 is SGHAT, CDR2 FQNNGV, per germline. Trimming shortened V by 5 bases and J by 10 bases, and 9 bases separated the two germline ends. This chain's CDR3 is CASSQGSEQFF. The CDR3, as DNA: TGTGCCAGCAGCCAGGGGAGCGAGCAGTTCTTC.

The J gene is TRBJ2-1, the V gene TRBV30; D possibly corresponds to TRBD2 (5 bases). Germline values: CDR1 GTSNPN, CDR2 SVGIG (reference sequence). Trimming took off 0 bases at V and 8 bases at J, with 11 bases between the two ends. CDR3 length equals 13 residues. CDR3 protein: CAWSVSGSDEQFF. CDR3 DNA sequence: TGTGCCTGGAGTGTGTCAGGTAGCGATGAGCAGTTCTTC.

The rearrangement joins TRBV27 to TRBJ2-7, with 7 positions matching TRBD2. The J segment lost 3 bases and the V segment lost 8 bases, leaving 1 base of the junction unmatched. Per germline, CDR1 MNHEY and CDR2 SMNVEV (reference sequence). The CDR3 is 11 amino acids. CDR3 in amino acids: CASSGGYEQYF. CDR3 sequence (DNA): TGTGCCAGCTCGGGGGGCTACGAGCAGTACTTC.

This chain links TRBV19 with TRBJ2-7; tentative D call: TRBD2 (5 bases). CDR3 length: 13 residues. Germline V gene lookup returns CDR1 LNHDA and CDR2 SQIVND (reference sequence). The V and J ends lost 1 base and 6 bases respectively, with 10 bases between them. The CDR3 reads CASSIGIASEQYF. DNA of the CDR3: TGTGCCAGTAGTATAGGAATAGCGTCCGAGCAGTACTTC.

The chain uses TRBV12-5 and TRBJ2-5; D remains unclear. The length of the CDR3 is 13 residues. Germline CDR1 is LGHNT and CDR2 is FRNRAP. V lost 1 base and J 4 bases, leaving 7 bases between the germline ends. The CDR3 region is CASGLGVLETQYF. The CDR3 DNA is TGTGCTAGTGGTTTGGGAGTATTAGAGACCCAGTACTTC.

The chain combines TRBV11-2 with TRBJ1-2; perhaps TRBD1 as D (6 bases). V dropped 4 bases and J dropped 4 bases, with 13 bases sitting between them. This CDR3 contains 14 residues. The germline gives CDR1 SGHAT, CDR2 FQNNGV. CDR3 in amino acids: CASSSGTIPYGYTF. CDR3 DNA sequence: TGTGCCAGCAGCTCCGGGACAATACCCTATGGCTACACCTTC.

The gene calls are TRBV27 and TRBJ2-3; tentatively, D is TRBD1 (5 bases). This CDR3 is built from 16 residues. Germline values: CDR1 MNHEY, CDR2 SMNVEV (reference sequence). Between the trimmed V and J ends, which lost 5 bases and 3 bases, there was a span of 18 bases. In DNA form, the CDR3 reads TGTGCCAGCAGTATTTTAGGGGCCCCTCGGACAGATACGCAGTATTTT. Translating gives CASSILGAPRTDTQYF.

This clone was counted a single time. This sequence joins TRBV10-3 and TRBJ2-7; 8 bases match TRBD2. With 6 bases clipped from V and 5 bases from J, the junction kept 12 bases outside the gene matches. The CDR3 extends over 15 amino acids. CDR1 ENHRY and CDR2 SYGVKD come from the germline V gene. The CDR3 protein is CAISPVGREANEQYF. The CDR3 DNA follows: TGTGCCATCAGCCCGGTAGGGCGGGAGGCCAACGAGCAGTACTTC.

The rearrangement uses TRBV7-8 and TRBJ1-5; D remains unclear. With 0 bases removed from V and 2 bases from J, the gap between germline ends came to 8 bases. Germline CDR1 reads SGHVS; CDR2 reads FQNEAQ. The CDR3 runs to 15 residues. This chain's CDR3 is CASSLAPVGNQPQHF. CDR3 DNA: TGTGCCAGCAGCTTAGCTCCGGTGGGCAATCAGCCCCAGCATTTT.

CDR3 coding DNA: TGTGCCAGCAGCGCACTTGCCGGGACAGGACTCACCGGGGAGCTGTTTTTT. It is translated as CASSALAGTGLTGELFF. This chain joins TRBV9 and TRBJ2-2, with 8 bases identical to TRBD1. The CDR3 runs to 17 residues. Germline V gene sequence: CDR1 SGDLS, CDR2 YYNGEE. J lost 4 bases, V lost 3 bases, and 11 bases had no gene match.

The chain employs TRBV5-1 and TRBJ2-1; D perhaps matches TRBD2 (6 bases). Trimming pared 0 bases from V and 5 bases from J, leaving 9 bases between. Germline assignment: CDR1 SGHRS and CDR2 YFSETQ. This CDR3 contains 14 residues. The CDR3: CASSLAGVDNEQFF. CDR3 nucleotides: TGCGCCAGCAGCTTGGCGGGAGTGGACAATGAGCAGTTCTTC. Variable domain in full (rest from reference TRBV5-1 and TRBJ2-1): KAGVTQTPRYLIKTRGQQVTLSCSPISGHRSVSWYQQTPGQGLQFLFEYFSETQRNKGNFPGRFSGRQFSNSRSEMNVSTLELGDSALYLCASSLAGVDNEQFFGPGTRLTVL.

V usage is TRBV2 and J usage is TRBJ2-1, with a weak D call TRBD2 (5 bases). This CDR3 comprises 12 residues. V was trimmed by 10 bases and J by 9 bases, leaving 16 bases between them. CDR1 SNHLY and CDR2 FYNNEI come from the germline V gene. This CDR3 is CANTLLAGEQFF. The CDR3 coding sequence is TGTGCCAACACCCTCTTGGCGGGTGAGCAGTTCTTC.

The genes are TRBV27 and TRBJ2-3; TRBD1 agrees at 8 bases. This CDR3 has 14 residues. Germline V CDR1 and CDR2: MNHEY, SMNVEV (reference sequence). V gave up 7 bases and J gave up 2 bases; unmatched junction bases: 5. The chain's CDR3 is CASKTGGYTDTQYF. CDR3 coding DNA: TGTGCCAGCAAAACAGGGGGATACACAGATACGCAGTATTTT.

Points on this clone: Sequence at one end of the junction differs from germline and may be a read error. The V gene is TRBV7-7, the J gene TRBJ2-3; D uncertain. The CDR3 length is 14 residues. Germline CDR1 SSHAT, CDR2 FNYEAQ (reference sequence). The DNA for the CDR3 is TGTGCTAGCAGCGCTGACATTGTTACAGATACGCAGTATTTT. Its protein is CASSADIVTDTQYF.

The chain carries TRBV15 and TRBJ2-7; TRBD2 might be the D (5 bases). The CDR3 consists of 16 residues. The germline gives CDR1 LNHNV, CDR2 YYDKDF (reference sequence). The V gene lost 0 bases and the J gene lost 4 bases, with 16 bases spanning the gap. The CDR3 spells CATSRDTGNDYYEQYF. CDR3 DNA: TGTGCCACCAGCAGAGATACGGGGAACGACTATTACGAGCAGTACTTC.

The CDR3 region has the DNA TGTGCCACCAGCGCCGGGACTAGCGGGGGACAAGAGACCCAGTACTTC. Translating gives CATSAGTSGGQETQYF. This sequence joins TRBV15 and TRBJ2-5, with 14 positions matching TRBD2. The CDR3 spans 16 residues. Trimming at V came to 5 bases and at J to 2 bases, leaving 4 bases not matched to a gene. The V gene's germline CDR1 is LNHNV and CDR2 YYDKDF (reference sequence).

The rearrangement joins TRBV6-1 to TRBJ2-1, with D possibly being TRBD1 (6 bases). CDR1 is MNHNS and CDR2 is SASEGT in the germline V gene. The CDR3 covers 18 residues. The V end was cut by 2 bases, the J end by 0 bases, with 17 bases between. In DNA, the CDR3 is TGTGCCAGCAGTGAAAGGGGGACGGAATATACCTCCTACAATGAGCAGTTCTTC. As protein: CASSERGTEYTSYNEQFF.

This clone was seen a few times. The chain links TRBV7-9 to TRBJ1-1; possible D gene TRBD1, 6 bases. Looked up from germline, CDR1 is SEHNR and CDR2 is FQNEAQ (reference sequence). V was cut by 5 bases and J by 2 bases, with 15 bases left in between. The CDR3 totals 15 residues. DNA of the CDR3: TGTGCCAGCAGCCCTCAGGGACATATAAACACTGAAGCTTTCTTT. It specifies CASSPQGHINTEAFF.

The table lists this clone with a count of one. This chain uses TRBV5-1 with TRBJ1-1, with D maybe TRBD1 (5 bases). Germline CDR1 SGHRS, CDR2 YFSETQ. The ends were cut back, 2 bases at V and 1 base at J, with 24 bases in the middle. CDR3 length equals 19 residues. The CDR3 nucleotides are TGCGCCAGCAGCTTTGTGAACACTGGACACGGTCTTTCGAACACTGAAGCTTTCTTT. Its translation is CASSFVNTGHGLSNTEAFF.

The chain joins TRBV4-1 to TRBJ2-7; 7 bases align to TRBD1. The junction had 5 bases not matched to a gene; V was cut back by 5 bases and J by 4 bases. The germline V gene has CDR1 MGHRA and CDR2 YSYEKL. The CDR3 length is 13 residues. CDR3 in DNA: TGCGCCAGCAGCACGGGACAGACATACGAGCAGTACTTC. This gives the protein CASSTGQTYEQYF.

The J gene is TRBJ1-4, the V gene TRBV6-1; TRBD1 might be the D (5 bases). V lost 5 bases and J lost 6, with 13 bases in between. Germline CDR1 MNHNS, CDR2 SASEGT. This CDR3 spans 14 amino acids. CDR3 sequence (DNA): TGTGCCAGCAGTTTCTGGGCAGGGCATGAAAAACTGTTTTTT. Protein sequence: CASSFWAGHEKLFF.

The chain has TRBV27 and TRBJ2-7; 8 nucleotides align to TRBD1. The V segment lost 5 bases and the J segment 3 bases; nucleotides outside the gene matches: 15. The CDR3 covers 17 residues. Germline V gene sequence: CDR1 MNHEY, CDR2 SMNVEV (reference sequence). The CDR3 coding sequence is TGTGCCAGCAGTACGATGGGGGCCGGACAGGGCCGCTACGAGCAGTACTTC. Translated, it gives CASSTMGAGQGRYEQYF.

This rearrangement joins TRBV2 to TRBJ2-7, with TRBD1 matching over 9 bases. This CDR3 spans 14 amino acids. V shed 8 bases and J 0 bases; nucleotides not matched to a gene: 5. Per germline, CDR1 SNHLY and CDR2 FYNNEI. The CDR3 DNA is TGTGCCAGCTCGGACAGGGGCCTCTCCTACGAGCAGTACTTC. Translating it yields CASSDRGLSYEQYF.

The J gene is TRBJ2-7, the V gene TRBV4-1, with 9 bases aligning to TRBD1. Losses at the gene ends were 1 base for V and 4 bases for J; bases not matched to a gene: 5. CDR3 size: 15 residues. Germline CDR1 reads MGHRA; CDR2 reads YSYEKL. The CDR3 coding sequence is TGCGCCAGCAGCCAAGTACGGACAGGGGCTTACGAGCAGTACTTC. Translated, it gives CASSQVRTGAYEQYF.

The CDR3 DNA follows: TGCAGCGTCTTCGGCAGGGAAGGCTACGAGCAGTACTTC. Its protein is CSVFGREGYEQYF. V usage is TRBV29-1 and J usage is TRBJ2-7, with a possible D match to TRBD1 (5 bases). This CDR3 contains 13 residues. V lost 6 bases and J 3 bases, leaving 15 bases between the germline ends. Germline V gene sequence: CDR1 SQVTM, CDR2 ANQGSEA.

This rearrangement joins TRBV11-1 to TRBJ2-7; weak D call: TRBD2 (6 bases). The V gene lost 5 bases and the J gene lost 5 bases, with 19 bases spanning the gap. This CDR3 contains 15 residues. Germline V gene data show CDR1 as SGHAT and CDR2 as FQDESV (reference sequence). As DNA, the CDR3 is TGTGCCAGCAGCCCTCTTCGCGGGATTATCCACGAGCAGTACTTC. This gives the protein CASSPLRGIIHEQYF.

This chain joins TRBV4-2 and TRBJ2-1; 10 nucleotides match TRBD2. Germline V gene sequence: CDR1 LGHNA, CDR2 YNFKEQ. CDR3 size: 15 residues. Germline trimming cut 3 bases from V and 4 bases from J; bases unmatched to any gene: 3. The CDR3, as DNA: TGTGCCAGCAGCCACCTAGCGGGGGTATACAATGAGCAGTTCTTC. It translates to CASSHLAGVYNEQFF.

The gene calls are TRBV21-1 and TRBJ2-5; TRBD2 reflects the table's D call only, with no check against the DNA. TRBV21-1 corresponds to a pseudogene. The CDR3 runs to 17 residues. CDR3 loop: CASIRGRSLRLKETQYF. The CDR3 DNA sequence: TGTGCCAGCATCCGGGGAAGGAGCCTCCGTCTTAAAGAGACCCAGTACTTC.

In its sample, this clone was seen once. The chain employs TRBV30 and TRBJ2-2; maybe TRBD1 (6 bases). The CDR3 consists of 14 residues. CDR1 and CDR2 from the germline V gene are GTSNPN and SVGIG (reference sequence). Trimming took 5 bases from V and 6 from J, leaving 16 bases between them. The CDR3 loop is CAWSPGVGAGELFF. CDR3 nucleotide sequence: TGTGCCTGGTCCCCAGGGGTAGGGGCCGGGGAGCTGTTTTTT.

The V gene is TRBV5-6, the J gene TRBJ1-1; D is unresolved. Germline V gene lookup returns CDR1 SGHDT and CDR2 YYEEEE. CDR3 length: 12 residues. V lost 0 bases and J 7 bases, leaving 7 bases between the germline ends. The CDR3 protein is CASSLAGSEAFF. CDR3 coding DNA: TGTGCCAGCAGCTTGGCCGGGAGTGAAGCTTTCTTT.